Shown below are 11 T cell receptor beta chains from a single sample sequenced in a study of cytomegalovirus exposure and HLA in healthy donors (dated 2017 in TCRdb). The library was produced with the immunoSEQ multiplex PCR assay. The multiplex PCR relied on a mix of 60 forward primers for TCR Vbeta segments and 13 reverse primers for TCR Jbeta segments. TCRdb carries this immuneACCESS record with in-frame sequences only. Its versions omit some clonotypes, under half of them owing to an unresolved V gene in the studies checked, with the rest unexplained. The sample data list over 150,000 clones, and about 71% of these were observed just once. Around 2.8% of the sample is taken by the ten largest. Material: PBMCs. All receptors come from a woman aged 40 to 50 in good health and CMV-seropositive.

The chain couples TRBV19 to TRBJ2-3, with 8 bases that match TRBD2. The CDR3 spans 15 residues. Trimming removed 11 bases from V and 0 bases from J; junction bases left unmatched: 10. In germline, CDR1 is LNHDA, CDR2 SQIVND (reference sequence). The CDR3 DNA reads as TGTGCCTCCAATGAGCGGGGGCCTAGCACAGATACGCAGTATTTT. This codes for CASNERGPSTDTQYF.

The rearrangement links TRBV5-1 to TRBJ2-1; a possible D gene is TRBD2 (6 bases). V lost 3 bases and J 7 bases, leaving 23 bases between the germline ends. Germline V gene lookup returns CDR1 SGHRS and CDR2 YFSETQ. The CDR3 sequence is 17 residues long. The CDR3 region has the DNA TGCGCCAGCAGCTCAGCCCTCAGAGGAGGGCCGAGGAATGAGCAGTTCTTC. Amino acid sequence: CASSSALRGGPRNEQFF.

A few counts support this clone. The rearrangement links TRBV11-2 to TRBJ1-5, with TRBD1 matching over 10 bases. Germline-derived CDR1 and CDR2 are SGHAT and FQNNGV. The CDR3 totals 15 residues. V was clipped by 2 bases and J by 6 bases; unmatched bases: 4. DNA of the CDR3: TGTGCCAGCAGCTTAACCGGGACAGGGGTTCAGCCCCAGCATTTT. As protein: CASSLTGTGVQPQHF.

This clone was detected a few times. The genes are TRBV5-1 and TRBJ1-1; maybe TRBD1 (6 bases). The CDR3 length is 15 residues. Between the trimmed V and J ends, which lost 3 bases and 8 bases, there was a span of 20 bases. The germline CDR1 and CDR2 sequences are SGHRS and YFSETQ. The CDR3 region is CASSSAPGQLTEAFF. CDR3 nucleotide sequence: TGCGCCAGCAGCTCGGCACCGGGACAACTCACGGAAGCTTTCTTT.

The chain's CDR3 is CASSVAPSGGEYGYTF. The CDR3, as DNA: TGTGCCAGCAGCGTAGCCCCCAGCGGGGGGGAATATGGCTACACCTTC. The chain combines TRBV9 with TRBJ1-2; weak D call: TRBD1 (5 bases). CDR1 SGDLS and CDR2 YYNGEE come from the germline V gene. This CDR3 has 16 amino acids. The V end was cut by 0 bases, the J end by 5 bases, with 17 bases between.

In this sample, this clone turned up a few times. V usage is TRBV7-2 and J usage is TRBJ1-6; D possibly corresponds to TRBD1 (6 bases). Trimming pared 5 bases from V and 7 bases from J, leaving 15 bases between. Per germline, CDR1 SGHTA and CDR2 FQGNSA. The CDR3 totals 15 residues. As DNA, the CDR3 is TGTGCCAGCAGCCTCCCGGGGGGCGGAAATTCACCCCTCCACTTT. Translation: CASSLPGGGNSPLHF.

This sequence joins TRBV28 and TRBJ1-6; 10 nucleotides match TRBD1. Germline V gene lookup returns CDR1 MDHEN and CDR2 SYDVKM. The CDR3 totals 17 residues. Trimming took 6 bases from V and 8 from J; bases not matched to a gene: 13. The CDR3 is CASRLGGGQGEYSPLHF. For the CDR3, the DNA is TGTGCCAGCAGACTTGGGGGTGGACAGGGGGAGTATTCACCCCTCCACTTT.

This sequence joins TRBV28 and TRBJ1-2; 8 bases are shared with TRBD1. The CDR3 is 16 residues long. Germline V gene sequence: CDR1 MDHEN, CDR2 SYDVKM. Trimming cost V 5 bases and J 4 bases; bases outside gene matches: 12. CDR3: CASSPSDGTGFYGYTF. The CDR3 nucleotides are TGTGCCAGCAGTCCATCGGACGGGACAGGATTCTATGGCTACACCTTC.

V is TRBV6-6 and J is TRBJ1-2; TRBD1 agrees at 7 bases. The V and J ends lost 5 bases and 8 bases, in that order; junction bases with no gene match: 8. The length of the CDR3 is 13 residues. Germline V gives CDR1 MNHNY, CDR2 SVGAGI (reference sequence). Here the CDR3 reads CASSTQGGEGYTF. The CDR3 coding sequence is TGTGCCAGCAGTACTCAGGGGGGCGAGGGCTACACCTTC.

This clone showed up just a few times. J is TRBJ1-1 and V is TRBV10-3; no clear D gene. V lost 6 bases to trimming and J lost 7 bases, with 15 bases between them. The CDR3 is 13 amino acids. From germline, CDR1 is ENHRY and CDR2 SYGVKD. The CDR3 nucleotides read TGTGCCATCAGCCTTGAGGGCAGTCGTGAAGCTTTCTTT. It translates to CAISLEGSREAFF.

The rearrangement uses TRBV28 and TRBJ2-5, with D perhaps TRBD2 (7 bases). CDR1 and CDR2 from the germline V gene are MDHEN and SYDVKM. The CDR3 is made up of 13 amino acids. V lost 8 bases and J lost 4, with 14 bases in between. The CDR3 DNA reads TGTGCCAGCCACTCGGGGGGCCCAGAGACCCAGTACTTC. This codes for CASHSGGPETQYF.